Below, one TCR beta chain is given with its context. The antigen is not known. Sorting separated CD4+ and CD8+ T cells out of PBMCs. RNA was isolated and reverse transcribed to cDNA, the sequencing template. Profiling relied on immunoSEQ multiplex PCR, and the TCRdb table lists in-frame clones only, not all of them. The sample yields about 82,000 clones, just over 50% seen once. There are 13 residues in the CDR3. Per germline, CDR1 MNHEY and CDR2 SMNVEV (reference sequence). V shed 7 bases and J shed 0 bases, with 10 bases lying between them. This entry comes from a study of CD8+ T cells in alopecia areata. General observations from the study: An increase in clonality over normal scalp was evident in lesional scalp, especially alopecia totalis/universalis.

The chain uses TRBV27 and TRBJ2-7, with D perhaps TRBD1 (6 bases). Source material: NKG2D-high CD8+ T cells sorted from blood. The sequence was collected from a human donor with alopecia areata. Here the CDR3 reads CASMGDNSYEQYF. The CDR3 region has the DNA TGTGCCAGCATGGGGGACAACTCCTACGAGCAGTACTTC.